Below are 16 T cell receptor beta chains sequenced from a single sample in a study of response to subunit inactivated influenza vaccine. TCRdb processed the RT-PCR reads anew with MiXCR; each CDR3 protein has one entry. Here the sample spans 590,000 or so distinct CDR3 sequences, 12% to 15% being singletons. Material: PBMCs from blood, obtained 14 days before vaccination. These TCRs come from a man in his fifties or sixties who received an inactivated influenza vaccine.

Sample share makes this clonotype medium-sized. This chain uses TRBV12-3 or TRBV12-4 with TRBJ2-1; 8 bases match TRBD2. This CDR3 spans 17 amino acids. Trimming at V came to 3 bases and at J to 4 bases, leaving 11 bases not matched to a gene. The CDR3 DNA sequence: TGTGCCAGCAGTTTCCAGCTAAGCGGGGGCAAATACAATGAGCAGTTCTTC. Translated, it gives CASSFQLSGGKYNEQFF.

This clonotype was detected only a few times. The chain couples TRBV4-3 to TRBJ1-3, with 9 bases aligning to TRBD1. CDR3 length equals 14 residues. Germline assignment: CDR1 LGHNA and CDR2 YSLEER. The V and J ends lost 3 bases and 9 bases, in that order; junction bases with no gene match: 6. The CDR3 DNA sequence: TGCGCCAGCAGCCAGGCCACAGGGGGCGGCACCATATATTTT. This gives the protein CASSQATGGGTIYF.

V and J are TRBV7-9 and TRBJ2-1, with 8 bases identical to TRBD1. J was trimmed by 2 bases and V by 5 bases; bases with no gene match: 11. CDR3 size: 17 residues. Germline V CDR1 and CDR2: SEHNR, FQNEAQ (reference sequence). The CDR3 loop is CASSQLPRDRTYNEQFF. CDR3 DNA sequence: TGTGCCAGCAGCCAACTTCCTCGGGACAGGACCTACAATGAGCAGTTCTTC.

This clonotype has ten or more counts. The chain recombines TRBV7-9 with TRBJ2-5, with unresolved D. The V end was cut by 4 bases, the J end by 5 bases, with 14 bases between. This CDR3 has 14 amino acids. Germline values: CDR1 SEHNR, CDR2 FQNEAQ (reference sequence). This chain's CDR3 is CASSSNGQAETQYF. The CDR3 bases are TGTGCCAGCAGCTCCAACGGTCAAGCGGAGACCCAGTACTTC.

This clonotype appeared a few times. V gene TRBV29-1 combines with J gene TRBJ2-2; D uncertain. V dropped 4 bases and J dropped 4 bases, with 7 bases sitting between them. Looked up from germline, CDR1 is SQVTM and CDR2 is ANQGSEA. The CDR3 consists of 12 residues. CDR3 region: CSVVGFTGELFF. The CDR3 coding sequence is TGCAGCGTTGTCGGGTTCACCGGGGAGCTGTTTTTT.

This clonotype was detected only a few times. This chain connects TRBV7-2 to TRBJ2-1, with D uncertain. CDR3 size: 14 residues. Trimming shortened V by 2 bases and J by 7 bases, and 12 bases separated the two germline ends. CDR1 and CDR2 from the germline V gene are SGHTA and FQGNSA. The CDR3 coding sequence is TGTGCCAGCAGCTTACCGAGGCTCAGGAATGAGCAGTTCTTC. Translated, it gives CASSLPRLRNEQFF.

The chain recombines TRBV9 with TRBJ2-1; TRBD2 agrees at 10 bases. V lost 3 bases to trimming and J lost 5 bases; unmatched junction nucleotides: 5. This CDR3 contains 15 residues. Germline CDR1 and CDR2: SGDLS and YYNGEE. The DNA for the CDR3 is TGTGCCAGCAGCGAGGGACTAGCGAAAAACAATGAGCAGTTCTTC. It is translated as CASSEGLAKNNEQFF.

This chain connects TRBV7-8 to TRBJ2-3; a weak D match, TRBD1 (5 bases). Germline V lookup: CDR1 SGHVS, CDR2 FQNEAQ. Trimming shortened V by 10 bases and J by 7 bases, and 12 bases separated the two germline ends. CDR3 length: 11 amino acids. DNA of the CDR3: TGTGCCACTCACTCAGGGAATACGCAGTATTTT. This sequence encodes CATHSGNTQYF.

The chain employs TRBV9 and TRBJ2-3; 7 bases agree with TRBD1. Germline CDR1 reads SGDLS; CDR2 reads YYNGEE. The CDR3 sequence is 14 residues long. Losses at the gene ends were 0 bases for V and 6 bases for J; bases not matched to a gene: 4. The CDR3 loop is CASSVGQGVDTQYF. CDR3 nucleotides: TGTGCCAGCAGCGTAGGGCAGGGGGTGGATACGCAGTATTTT.

This rearrangement joins TRBV4-3 to TRBJ2-4, with D possibly being TRBD1 or TRBD2 (5 bases each). Trimming shortened V by 0 bases and J by 9 bases, and 15 bases separated the two germline ends. CDR1 LGHNA and CDR2 YSLEER come from the germline V gene. The CDR3 has 15 amino acids. As DNA, the CDR3 is TGCGCCAGCAGCCAAGATGGGAGAGGGGCCACCATTCAGTACTTC. The encoded protein is CASSQDGRGATIQYF.

This chain links TRBV6-2 or TRBV6-3 with TRBJ2-7; 8 nucleotides line up with TRBD2. CDR1 MNHEY and CDR2 SVGEGT come from the germline V gene. The CDR3 length is 14 residues. V gave up 7 bases and J gave up 6 bases; unmatched junction bases: 11. The CDR3 region is CASTLAGTSGEQYF. The CDR3 DNA follows: TGTGCCAGCACATTAGCGGGGACCTCAGGCGAGCAGTACTTC.

The J gene is TRBJ2-2, the V gene TRBV4-1; possibly TRBD1 for D (6 bases). Germline V lookup: CDR1 MGHRA, CDR2 YSYEKL. Trimming shortened V by 6 bases and J by 9 bases, and 17 bases separated the two germline ends. The CDR3 totals 14 residues. The CDR3 loop is CASRERTDNRELFF. CDR3 nucleotides: TGCGCCAGCAGGGAGAGGACAGACAACCGGGAGCTGTTTTTT.

V usage is TRBV19 and J usage is TRBJ2-1, with TRBD1 matching 10 bases. CDR3 length equals 15 residues. V lost 6 bases and J lost 9; bases outside the gene matches: 11. CDR1 and CDR2 from the germline V gene are LNHDA and SQIVND (reference sequence). Written as DNA, the CDR3 is TGTGCCAGTAGAGACCGGGACAGGGGTGCGGCTGAGCAGTTCTTC. The encoded protein is CASRDRDRGAAEQFF.

The rearrangement links TRBV6-2 or TRBV6-3 to TRBJ2-7; D unclear. CDR3 length: 11 residues. Looked up from germline, CDR1 is MNHEY and CDR2 is SVGEGT. Trimming took 6 bases from V and 3 from J, leaving 6 bases between them. CDR3 in DNA: TGTGCCAGCAGGAAAAACTACGAGCAGTACTTC. Amino acids: CASRKNYEQYF.

This clonotype came up many times. The chain links TRBV29-1 to TRBJ2-1; possible D gene TRBD2, 6 bases. The CDR3 consists of 14 residues. V lost 1 base, J lost 2 bases, and 9 bases lay in between. Germline V gene sequence: CDR1 SQVTM, CDR2 ANQGSEA. In DNA form, the CDR3 reads TGCAGCGTTGAAGCCGGGGGTACCTACAATGAGCAGTTCTTC. Encoded protein: CSVEAGGTYNEQFF.

This clonotype was found a few times. The chain is built from TRBV12-3 or TRBV12-4 and TRBJ2-4; D ambiguous. With 2 bases removed from V and 9 bases from J, the gap between germline ends came to 11 bases. The CDR3 length is 13 residues. CDR3 nucleotide sequence: TGTGCCAGCAGTTTAAGGGCCCGGAGCATTCAGTACTTC. Translated: CASSLRARSIQYF.